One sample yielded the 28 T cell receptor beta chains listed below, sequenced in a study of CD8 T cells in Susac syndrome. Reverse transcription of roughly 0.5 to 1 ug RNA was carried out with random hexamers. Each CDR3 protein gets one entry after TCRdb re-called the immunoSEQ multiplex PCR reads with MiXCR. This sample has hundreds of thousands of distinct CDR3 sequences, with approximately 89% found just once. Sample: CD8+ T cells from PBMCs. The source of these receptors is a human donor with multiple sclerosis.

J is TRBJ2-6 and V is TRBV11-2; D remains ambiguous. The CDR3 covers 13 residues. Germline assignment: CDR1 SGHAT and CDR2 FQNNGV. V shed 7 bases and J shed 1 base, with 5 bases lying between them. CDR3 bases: TGTGCCAGCACCATTTCTGGGGCCAACGTCCTGACTTTC. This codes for CASTISGANVLTF.

CDR3 protein: CASSLYRTGEEGYTF. CDR3 nucleotide sequence: TGTGCCAGCAGCCTGTACCGGACAGGGGAGGAGGGCTACACCTTC. The genes are TRBV2 and TRBJ1-2; 9 positions agree with TRBD1. The trim removed 6 bases at V and 8 bases at J, leaving 13 bases unmatched. The CDR3 sequence is 15 residues long. Per germline, CDR1 SNHLY and CDR2 FYNNEI.

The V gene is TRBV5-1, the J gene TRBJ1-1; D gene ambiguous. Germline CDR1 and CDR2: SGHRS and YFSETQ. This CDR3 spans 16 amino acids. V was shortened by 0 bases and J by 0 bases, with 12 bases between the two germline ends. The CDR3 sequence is CASSLDAGDMNTEAFF. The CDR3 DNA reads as TGCGCCAGCAGCTTGGATGCAGGAGACATGAACACTGAAGCTTTCTTT.

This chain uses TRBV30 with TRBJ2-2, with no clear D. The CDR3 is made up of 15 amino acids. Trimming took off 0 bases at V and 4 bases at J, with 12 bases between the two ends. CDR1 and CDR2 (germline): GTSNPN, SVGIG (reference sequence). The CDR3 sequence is CAWSVLDVGTGELFF. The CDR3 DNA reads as TGTGCCTGGAGTGTACTGGACGTGGGCACCGGGGAGCTGTTTTTT.

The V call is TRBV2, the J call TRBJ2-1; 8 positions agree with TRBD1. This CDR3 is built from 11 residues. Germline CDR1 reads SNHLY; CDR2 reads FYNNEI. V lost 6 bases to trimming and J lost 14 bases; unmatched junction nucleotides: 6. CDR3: CASRRQGLEFF. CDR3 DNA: TGTGCCAGCAGAAGACAGGGGTTGGAGTTCTTC.

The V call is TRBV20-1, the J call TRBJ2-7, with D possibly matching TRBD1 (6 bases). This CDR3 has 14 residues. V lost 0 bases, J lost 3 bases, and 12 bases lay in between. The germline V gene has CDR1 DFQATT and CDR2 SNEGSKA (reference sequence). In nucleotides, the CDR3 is TGCAGTGCTAGAGACACTCAGGGGTTCTACGAGCAGTACTTC. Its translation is CSARDTQGFYEQYF.

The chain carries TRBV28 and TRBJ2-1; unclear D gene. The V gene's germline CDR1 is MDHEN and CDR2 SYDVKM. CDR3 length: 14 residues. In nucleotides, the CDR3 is TGTTCATCCACAGTTGCGGCCTATCACAATGAGCAGTTCTTC. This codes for CSSTVAAYHNEQFF.

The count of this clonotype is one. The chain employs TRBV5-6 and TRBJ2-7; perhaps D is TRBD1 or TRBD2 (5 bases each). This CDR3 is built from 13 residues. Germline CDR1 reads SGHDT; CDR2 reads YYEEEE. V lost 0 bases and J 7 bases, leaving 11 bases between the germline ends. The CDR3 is CASSLGGPREQYF. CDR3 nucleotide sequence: TGTGCCAGCAGCTTGGGGGGACCTCGGGAGCAGTACTTC.

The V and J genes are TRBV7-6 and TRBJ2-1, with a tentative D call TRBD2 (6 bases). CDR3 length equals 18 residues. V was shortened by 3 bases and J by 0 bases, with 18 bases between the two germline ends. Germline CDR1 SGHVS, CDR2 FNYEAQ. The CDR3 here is CASSLAGPFSSSYNEQFF. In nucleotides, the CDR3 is TGTGCCAGCAGCTTGGCGGGGCCCTTCTCTAGCTCCTACAATGAGCAGTTCTTC.

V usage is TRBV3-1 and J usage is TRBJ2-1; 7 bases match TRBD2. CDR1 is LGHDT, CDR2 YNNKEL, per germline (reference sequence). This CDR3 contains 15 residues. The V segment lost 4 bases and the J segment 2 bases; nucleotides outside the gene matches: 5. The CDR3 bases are TGTGCCAGCAGCCTACTCAGCGGGGCCTACAATGAGCAGTTCTTC. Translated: CASSLLSGAYNEQFF.

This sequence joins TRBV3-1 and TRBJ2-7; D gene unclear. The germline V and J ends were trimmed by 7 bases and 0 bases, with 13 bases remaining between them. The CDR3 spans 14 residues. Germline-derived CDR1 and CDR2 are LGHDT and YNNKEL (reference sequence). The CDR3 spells CASISDGPSYEQYF. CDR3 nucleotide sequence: TGTGCCAGCATCTCGGACGGACCCTCCTACGAGCAGTACTTC.

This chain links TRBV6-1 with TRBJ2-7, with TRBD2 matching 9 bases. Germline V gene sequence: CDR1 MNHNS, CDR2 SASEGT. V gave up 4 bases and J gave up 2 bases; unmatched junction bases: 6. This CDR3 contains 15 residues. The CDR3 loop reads CASSARLAVTYEQYF. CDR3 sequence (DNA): TGTGCCAGCAGTGCTCGACTAGCGGTGACCTACGAGCAGTACTTC.

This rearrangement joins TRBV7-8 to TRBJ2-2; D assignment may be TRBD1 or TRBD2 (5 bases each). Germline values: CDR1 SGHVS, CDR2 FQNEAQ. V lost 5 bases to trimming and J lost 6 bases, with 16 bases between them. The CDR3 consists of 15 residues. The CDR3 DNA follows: TGTGCCAGCAGCCGCTACGGGGCGACCGCCGGGGAGCTGTTTTTT. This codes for CASSRYGATAGELFF.

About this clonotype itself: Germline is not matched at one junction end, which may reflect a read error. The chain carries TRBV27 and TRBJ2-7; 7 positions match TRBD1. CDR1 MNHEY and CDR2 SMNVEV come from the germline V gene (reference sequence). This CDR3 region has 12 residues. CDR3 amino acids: CASSPTGYGQYF. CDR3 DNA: TGTGCCAGCAGTCCGACAGGGTACGGGCAGTACTTC.

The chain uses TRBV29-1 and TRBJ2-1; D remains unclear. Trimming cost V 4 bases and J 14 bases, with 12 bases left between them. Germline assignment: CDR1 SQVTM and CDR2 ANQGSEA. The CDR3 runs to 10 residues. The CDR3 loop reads CSVVGHREFF. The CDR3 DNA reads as TGCAGCGTTGTCGGGCATCGAGAGTTCTTC.

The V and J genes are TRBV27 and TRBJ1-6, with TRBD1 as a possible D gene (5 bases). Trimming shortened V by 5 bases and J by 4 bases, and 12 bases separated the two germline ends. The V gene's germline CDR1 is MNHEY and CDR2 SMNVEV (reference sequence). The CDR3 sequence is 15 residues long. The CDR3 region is CASSTLGPYNSPLHF. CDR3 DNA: TGTGCCAGCAGTACCCTGGGACCGTATAATTCACCCCTCCACTTT.

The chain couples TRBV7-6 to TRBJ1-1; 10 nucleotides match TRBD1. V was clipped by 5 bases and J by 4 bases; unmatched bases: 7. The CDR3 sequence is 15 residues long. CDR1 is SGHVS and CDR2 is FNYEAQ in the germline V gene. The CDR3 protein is CASSPSWDRGTEAFF. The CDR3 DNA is TGTGCCAGCAGCCCATCCTGGGACAGGGGCACTGAAGCTTTCTTT.

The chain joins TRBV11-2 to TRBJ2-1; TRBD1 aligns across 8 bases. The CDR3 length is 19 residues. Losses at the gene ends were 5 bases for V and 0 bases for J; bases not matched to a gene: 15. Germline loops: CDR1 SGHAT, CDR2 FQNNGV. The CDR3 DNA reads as TGTGCCAGCAGCCCCCGAGGTGACAGGGGCCTCAGCTCCTACAATGAGCAGTTCTTC. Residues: CASSPRGDRGLSSYNEQFF.

In DNA form, the CDR3 reads TGTGCCAGTAGTACCCTTCCCCAGGCATCCTACGAGCAGTACTTC. It specifies CASSTLPQASYEQYF. This chain joins TRBV19 and TRBJ2-7, with unresolved D. Germline CDR1 is LNHDA and CDR2 is SQIVND (reference sequence). Trimming removed 4 bases from V and 1 base from J, with 14 bases in between. The CDR3 length is 15 residues.

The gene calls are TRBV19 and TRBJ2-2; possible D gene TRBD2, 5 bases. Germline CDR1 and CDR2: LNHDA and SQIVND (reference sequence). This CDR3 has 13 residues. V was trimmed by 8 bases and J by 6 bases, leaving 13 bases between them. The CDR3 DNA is TGTGCCAGTGCGACCGGGGAGTCCGGGGAGCTGTTTTTT. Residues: CASATGESGELFF.

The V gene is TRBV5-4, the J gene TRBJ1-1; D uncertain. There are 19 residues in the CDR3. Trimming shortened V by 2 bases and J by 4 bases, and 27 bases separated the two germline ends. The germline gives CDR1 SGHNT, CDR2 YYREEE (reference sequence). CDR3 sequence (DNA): TGTGCCAGCAGCTTCCGAATGACATATGGCAGACCGACCACCACTGAAGCTTTCTTT. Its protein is CASSFRMTYGRPTTTEAFF.

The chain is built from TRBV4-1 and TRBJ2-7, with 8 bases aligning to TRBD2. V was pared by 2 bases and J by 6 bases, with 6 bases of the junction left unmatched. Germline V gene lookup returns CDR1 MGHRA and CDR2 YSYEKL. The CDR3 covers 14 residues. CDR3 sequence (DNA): TGCGCCAGCAGCCAACAGCGGGAGTCTCTCGAGCAGTACTTC. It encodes CASSQQRESLEQYF.

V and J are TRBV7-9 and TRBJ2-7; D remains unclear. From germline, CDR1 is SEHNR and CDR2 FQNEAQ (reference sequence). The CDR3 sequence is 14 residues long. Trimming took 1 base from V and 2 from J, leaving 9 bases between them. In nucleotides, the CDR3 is TGTGCCAGCAGCTTAGGCCATTCTACCTACGAGCAGTACTTC. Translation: CASSLGHSTYEQYF. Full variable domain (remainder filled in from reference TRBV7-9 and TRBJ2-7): DTGVSQNPRHKITKRGQNVTFRCDPISEHNRLYWYRQTLGQGPEFLTYFQNEAQLEKSRLLSDRFSAERPKGSFSTLEIQRTEQGDSAMYLCASSLGHSTYEQYFGPGTRLTVT.

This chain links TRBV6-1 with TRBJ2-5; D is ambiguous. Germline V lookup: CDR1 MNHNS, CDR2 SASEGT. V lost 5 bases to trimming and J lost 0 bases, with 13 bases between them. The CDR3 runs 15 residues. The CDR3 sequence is CASSPFGSDQETQYF. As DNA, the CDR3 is TGTGCCAGCAGTCCGTTCGGGTCCGACCAAGAGACCCAGTACTTC.

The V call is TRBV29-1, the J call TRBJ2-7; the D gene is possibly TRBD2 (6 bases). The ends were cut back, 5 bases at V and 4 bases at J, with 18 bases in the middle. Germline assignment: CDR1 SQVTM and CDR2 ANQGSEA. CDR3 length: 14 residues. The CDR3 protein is CSVTSGLAHYEQYF. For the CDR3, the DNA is TGCAGCGTTACATCGGGACTGGCCCATTACGAGCAGTACTTC.

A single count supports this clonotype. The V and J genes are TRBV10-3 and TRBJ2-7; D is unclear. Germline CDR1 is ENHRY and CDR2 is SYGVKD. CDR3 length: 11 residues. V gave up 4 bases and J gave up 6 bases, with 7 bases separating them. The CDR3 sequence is CAISAALEQYF. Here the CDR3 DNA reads TGTGCCATCAGTGCCGCTCTCGAGCAGTACTTC.

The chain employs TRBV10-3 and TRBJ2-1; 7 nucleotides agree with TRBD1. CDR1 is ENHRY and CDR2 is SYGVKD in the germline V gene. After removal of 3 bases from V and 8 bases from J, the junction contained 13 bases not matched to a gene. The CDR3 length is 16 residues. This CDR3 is CAISDPEGARRDEQFF. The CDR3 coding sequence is TGTGCCATCAGTGACCCCGAGGGGGCTAGACGTGATGAGCAGTTCTTC.

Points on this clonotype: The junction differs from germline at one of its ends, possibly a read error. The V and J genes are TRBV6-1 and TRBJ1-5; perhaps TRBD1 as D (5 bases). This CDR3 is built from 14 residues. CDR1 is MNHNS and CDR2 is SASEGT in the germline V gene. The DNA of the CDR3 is TGTGCCAGCCGTGAGGGGAAGGATTTTCAGCCCCAGCATTTT. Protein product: CASREGKDFQPQHF.